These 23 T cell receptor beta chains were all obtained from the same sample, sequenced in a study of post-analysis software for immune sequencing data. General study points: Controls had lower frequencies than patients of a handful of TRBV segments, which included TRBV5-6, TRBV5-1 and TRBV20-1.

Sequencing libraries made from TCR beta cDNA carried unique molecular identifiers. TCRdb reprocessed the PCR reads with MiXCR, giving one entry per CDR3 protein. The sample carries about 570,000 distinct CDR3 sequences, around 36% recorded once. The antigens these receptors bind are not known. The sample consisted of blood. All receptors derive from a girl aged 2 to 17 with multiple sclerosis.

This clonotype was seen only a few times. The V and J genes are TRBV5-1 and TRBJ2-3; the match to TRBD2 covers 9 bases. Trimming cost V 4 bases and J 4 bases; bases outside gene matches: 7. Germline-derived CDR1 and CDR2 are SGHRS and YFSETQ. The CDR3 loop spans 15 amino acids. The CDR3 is CASSVAGGPPDTQYF. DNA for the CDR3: TGCGCCAGCAGCGTTGCGGGGGGGCCCCCAGATACGCAGTATTTT. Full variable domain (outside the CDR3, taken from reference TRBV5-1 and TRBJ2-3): KAGVTQTPRYLIKTRGQQVTLSCSPISGHRSVSWYQQTPGQGLQFLFEYFSETQRNKGNFPGRFSGRQFSNSRSEMNVSTLELGDSALYLCASSVAGGPPDTQYFGPGTRLTVL.

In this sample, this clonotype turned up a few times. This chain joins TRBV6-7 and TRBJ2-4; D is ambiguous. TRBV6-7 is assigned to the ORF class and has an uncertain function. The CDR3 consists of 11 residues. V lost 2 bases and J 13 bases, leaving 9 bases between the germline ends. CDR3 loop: CASSYREFQYF. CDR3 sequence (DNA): TGTGCCAGCAGTTACAGGGAATTCCAGTACTTC.

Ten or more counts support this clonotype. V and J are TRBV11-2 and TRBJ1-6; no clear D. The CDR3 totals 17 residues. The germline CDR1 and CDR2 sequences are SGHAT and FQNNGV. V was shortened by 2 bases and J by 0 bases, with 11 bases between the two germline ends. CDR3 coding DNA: TGTGCCAGCAGCTTAATGCCATCGAGCTCCTATAATTCACCCCTCCACTTT. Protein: CASSLMPSSSYNSPLHF.

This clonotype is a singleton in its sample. The CDR3: CSARKSGRRYEQYF. In DNA form, the CDR3 reads TGCAGTGCTAGAAAATCCGGGCGAAGATACGAGCAGTACTTC. This chain uses TRBV20-1 with TRBJ2-7; D gene ambiguous. V lost 2 bases, J lost 4 bases, and 15 bases lay in between. The CDR3 loop spans 14 amino acids. Germline CDR1 is DFQATT and CDR2 is SNEGSKA (reference sequence).

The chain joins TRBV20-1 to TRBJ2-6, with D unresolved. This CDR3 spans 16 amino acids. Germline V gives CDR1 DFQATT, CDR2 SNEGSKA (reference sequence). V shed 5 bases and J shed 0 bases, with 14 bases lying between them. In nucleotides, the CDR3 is TGCAGTGCTTCCGACGGTAGAACCTCTGGGGCCAACGTCCTGACTTTC. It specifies CSASDGRTSGANVLTF.

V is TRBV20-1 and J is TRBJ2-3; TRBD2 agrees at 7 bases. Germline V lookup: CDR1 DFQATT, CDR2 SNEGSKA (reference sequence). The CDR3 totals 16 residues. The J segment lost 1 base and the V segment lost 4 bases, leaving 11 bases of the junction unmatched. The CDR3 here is CSATVLAQIGTDTQYF. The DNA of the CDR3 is TGCAGTGCTACTGTACTAGCGCAGATAGGCACAGATACGCAGTATTTT.

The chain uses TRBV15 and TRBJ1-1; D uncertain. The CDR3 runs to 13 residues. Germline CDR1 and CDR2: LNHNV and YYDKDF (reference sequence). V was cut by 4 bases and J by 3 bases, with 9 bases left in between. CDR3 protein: CATSIQLDTEAFF. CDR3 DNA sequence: TGTGCCACCAGCATTCAATTGGACACTGAAGCTTTCTTT.

The CDR3 DNA is TGTGCCAGCAGTCCCCGGGACAGGGGGCTCGAGCAGTACTTC. Its protein is CASSPRDRGLEQYF. The V gene is TRBV12-3 or TRBV12-4, the J gene TRBJ2-7, with 12 bases lining up with TRBD1. V lost 5 bases and J lost 6; bases outside the gene matches: 5. The CDR3 extends over 14 amino acids.

The DNA for the CDR3 is TGTGCCAGCAGCTTATCACCACTCGGGGATGAGCAGTTCTTC. Translating it yields CASSLSPLGDEQFF. The chain recombines TRBV7-3 with TRBJ2-1; TRBD2 is a possible D gene (5 bases). V gave up 2 bases and J gave up 8 bases, with 13 bases separating them. CDR3 size: 14 residues. The germline gives CDR1 SGHTA, CDR2 FQGTGA.

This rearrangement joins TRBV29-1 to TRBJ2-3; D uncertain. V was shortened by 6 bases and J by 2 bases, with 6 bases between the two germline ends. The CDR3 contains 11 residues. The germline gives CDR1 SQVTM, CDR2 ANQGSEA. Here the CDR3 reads CSVQDTDTQYF. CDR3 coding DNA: TGCAGCGTCCAGGACACAGATACGCAGTATTTT.

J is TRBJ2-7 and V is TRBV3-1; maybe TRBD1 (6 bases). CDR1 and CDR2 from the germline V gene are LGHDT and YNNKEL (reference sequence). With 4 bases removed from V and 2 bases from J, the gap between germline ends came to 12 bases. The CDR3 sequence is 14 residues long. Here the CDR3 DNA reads TGTGCCAGCAGCCCGCGGACAGCACCCTACGAGCAGTACTTC. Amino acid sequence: CASSPRTAPYEQYF.

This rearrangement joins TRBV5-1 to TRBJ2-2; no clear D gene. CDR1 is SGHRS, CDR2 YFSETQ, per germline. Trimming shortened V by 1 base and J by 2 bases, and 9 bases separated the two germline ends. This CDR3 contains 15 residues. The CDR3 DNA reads TGCGCCAGCAGCTTGTTACAGAAAAACACCGGGGAGCTGTTTTTT. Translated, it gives CASSLLQKNTGELFF. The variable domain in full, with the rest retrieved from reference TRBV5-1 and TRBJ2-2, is KAGVTQTPRYLIKTRGQQVTLSCSPISGHRSVSWYQQTPGQGLQFLFEYFSETQRNKGNFPGRFSGRQFSNSRSEMNVSTLELGDSALYLCASSLLQKNTGELFFGEGSRLTVL.

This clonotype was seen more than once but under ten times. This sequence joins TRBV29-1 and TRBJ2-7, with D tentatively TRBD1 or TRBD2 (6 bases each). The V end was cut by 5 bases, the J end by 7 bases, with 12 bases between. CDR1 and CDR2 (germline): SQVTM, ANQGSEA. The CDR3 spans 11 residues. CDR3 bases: TGCAGCGTTCGAGAAGGGGGGGAGCAGTACTTC. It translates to CSVREGGEQYF.

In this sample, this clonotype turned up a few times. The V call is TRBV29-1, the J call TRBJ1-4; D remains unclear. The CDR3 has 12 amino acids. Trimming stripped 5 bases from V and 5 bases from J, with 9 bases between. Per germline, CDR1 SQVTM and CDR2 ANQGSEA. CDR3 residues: CSVLAENEKLFF. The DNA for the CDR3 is TGCAGCGTTCTGGCCGAGAATGAAAAACTGTTTTTT.

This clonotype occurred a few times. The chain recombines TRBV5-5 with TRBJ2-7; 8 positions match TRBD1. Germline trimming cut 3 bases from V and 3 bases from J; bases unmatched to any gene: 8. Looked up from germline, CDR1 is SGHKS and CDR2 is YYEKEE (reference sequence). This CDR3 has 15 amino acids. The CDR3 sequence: CASSSTGGSFYEQYF. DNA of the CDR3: TGTGCCAGCAGCTCCACAGGGGGTAGTTTCTACGAGCAGTACTTC.

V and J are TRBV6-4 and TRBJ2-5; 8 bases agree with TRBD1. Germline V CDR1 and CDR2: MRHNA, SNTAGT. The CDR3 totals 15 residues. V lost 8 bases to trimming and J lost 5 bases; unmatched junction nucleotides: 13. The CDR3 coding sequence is TGTGCCAGCTCCACCTGGACAGGGTTAGGTGAGACCCAGTACTTC. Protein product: CASSTWTGLGETQYF.

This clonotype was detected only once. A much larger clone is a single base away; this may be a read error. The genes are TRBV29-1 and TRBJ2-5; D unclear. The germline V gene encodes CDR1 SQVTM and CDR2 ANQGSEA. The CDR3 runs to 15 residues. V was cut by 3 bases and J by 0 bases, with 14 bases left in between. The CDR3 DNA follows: TGCAGCGTTGAGTCTAACAGATGTTACCAAGAGACCCAGTACTTC. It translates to CSVESNRCYQETQYF.

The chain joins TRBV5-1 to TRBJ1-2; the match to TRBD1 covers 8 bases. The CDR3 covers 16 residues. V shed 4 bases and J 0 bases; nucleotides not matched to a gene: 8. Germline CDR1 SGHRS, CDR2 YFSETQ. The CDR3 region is CASSPGTGQANYGYTF. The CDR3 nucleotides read TGCGCCAGCAGCCCGGGGACAGGCCAAGCTAACTATGGCTACACCTTC.

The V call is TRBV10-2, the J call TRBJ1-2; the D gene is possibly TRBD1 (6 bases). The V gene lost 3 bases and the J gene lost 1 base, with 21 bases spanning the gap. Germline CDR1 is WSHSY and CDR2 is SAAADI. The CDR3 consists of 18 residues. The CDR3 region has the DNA TGCGCCAGCAGTGATCGTGATCTCCGGGACATATTTAACTATGGCTACACCTTC. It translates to CASSDRDLRDIFNYGYTF.

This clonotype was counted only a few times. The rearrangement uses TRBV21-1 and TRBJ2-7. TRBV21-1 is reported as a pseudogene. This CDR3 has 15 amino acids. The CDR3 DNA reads TGTGCCAGCAGCAAATCCGACGGAGACCGTTACTGGCAGTACTTC. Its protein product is CASSKSDGDRYWQYF.

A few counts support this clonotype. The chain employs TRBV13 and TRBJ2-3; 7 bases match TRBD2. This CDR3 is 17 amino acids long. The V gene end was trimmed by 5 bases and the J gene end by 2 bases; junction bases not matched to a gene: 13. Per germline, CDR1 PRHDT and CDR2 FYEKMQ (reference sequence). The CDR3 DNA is TGTGCCAGCAGCCATTCCCCCGCTAGCGGTTACACAGATACGCAGTATTTT. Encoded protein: CASSHSPASGYTDTQYF.

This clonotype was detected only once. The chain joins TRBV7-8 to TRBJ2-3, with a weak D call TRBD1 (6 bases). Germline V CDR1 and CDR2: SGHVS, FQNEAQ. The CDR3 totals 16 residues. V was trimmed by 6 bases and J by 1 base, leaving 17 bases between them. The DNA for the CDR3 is TGTGCCAGCAGTTCGGACAGTGGAACTCGCACAGATACGCAGTATTTT. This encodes CASSSDSGTRTDTQYF.

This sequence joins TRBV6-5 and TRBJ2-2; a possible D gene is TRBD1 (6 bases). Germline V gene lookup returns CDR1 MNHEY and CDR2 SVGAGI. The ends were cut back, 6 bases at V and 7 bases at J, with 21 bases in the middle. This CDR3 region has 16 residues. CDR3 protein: CASRPPGRGKVGELFF. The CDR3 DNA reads TGTGCCAGCAGACCCCCGGGTAGGGGGAAGGTCGGGGAGCTGTTTTTT.